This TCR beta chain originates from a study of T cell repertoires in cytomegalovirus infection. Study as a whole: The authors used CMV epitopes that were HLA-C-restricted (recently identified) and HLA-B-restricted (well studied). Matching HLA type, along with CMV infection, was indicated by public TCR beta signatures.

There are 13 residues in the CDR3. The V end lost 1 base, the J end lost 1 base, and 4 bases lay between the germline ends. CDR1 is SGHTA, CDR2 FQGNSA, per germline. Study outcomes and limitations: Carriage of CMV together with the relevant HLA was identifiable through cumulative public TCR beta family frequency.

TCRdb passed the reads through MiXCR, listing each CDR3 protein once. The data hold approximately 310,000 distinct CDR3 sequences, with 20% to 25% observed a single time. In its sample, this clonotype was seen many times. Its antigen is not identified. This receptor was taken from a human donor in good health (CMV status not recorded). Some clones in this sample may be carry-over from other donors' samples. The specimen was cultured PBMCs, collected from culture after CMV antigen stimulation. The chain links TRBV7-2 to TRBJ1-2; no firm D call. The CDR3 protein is CASSLGNNYGYTF. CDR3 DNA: TGTGCCAGCAGCTTAGGGAATAACTATGGCTACACCTTC.